This T cell receptor beta chain stems from a study of blood T cell repertoires in COVID-19. The length of the CDR3 is 14 residues. Unmatched junction bases numbered 3, after V lost 7 bases and J lost 4 bases. The V gene's germline CDR1 is MDHEN and CDR2 SYDVKM. Two negative PCRs, clearance, or symptom resolution were required of recovered Cohort 3 donors. As processed by the authors: The authors estimated nucleated cell counts from reference gene primer amplification. Assay: immunoSEQ multiplex PCR; the TCRdb copy retains only in-frame clones and omits some. V and J calls and clone size are as listed in that table; D and trimming were resolved from the DNA. The sample carries around 310,000 clones, around nine tenths recorded once.

J is TRBJ2-2 and V is TRBV28; 10 bases are shared with TRBD2. Sequencing was done on a sample of PBMCs or T cells enriched from blood (not recorded which). This receptor was taken from a man aged 25-45 years who had recovered from COVID-19. CDR3 in amino acids: CASTASGGTGELFF. The CDR3 bases are TGTGCCAGCACGGCTAGCGGGGGCACCGGGGAGCTGTTTTTT.